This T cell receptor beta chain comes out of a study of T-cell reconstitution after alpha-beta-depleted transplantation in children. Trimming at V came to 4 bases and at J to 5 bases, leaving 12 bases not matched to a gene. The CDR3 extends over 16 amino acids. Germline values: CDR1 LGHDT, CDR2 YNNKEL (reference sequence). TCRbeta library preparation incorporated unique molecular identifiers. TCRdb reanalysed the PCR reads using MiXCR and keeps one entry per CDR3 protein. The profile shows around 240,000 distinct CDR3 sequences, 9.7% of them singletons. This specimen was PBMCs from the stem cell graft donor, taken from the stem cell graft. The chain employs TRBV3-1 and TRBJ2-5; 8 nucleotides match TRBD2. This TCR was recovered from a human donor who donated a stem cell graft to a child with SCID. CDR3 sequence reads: CASSPTFRGGEETQYF. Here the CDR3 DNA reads TGTGCCAGCAGCCCCACCTTTCGGGGGGGAGAGGAGACCCAGTACTTC.